This T cell receptor (beta chain) was profiled in a study of T cells in Graves' hyperthyroidism and ophthalmopathy (dated by TCRdb to about 2019). Regarding the study in general: Peripheral blood samples were taken at the time of initial diagnosis, prior to any treatment. To identify distinguishing TCR V-J signatures, a discovery cohort of roughly 100 patients was used, comprising 40 to 45 with Graves' ophthalmopathy and 55 to 65 with stable Graves' hyperthyroidism. The study also compared thyroid tissue and blood T-cell repertoires from several Graves' hyperthyroidism patients. The paper describes TCR Vbeta CDR3 sequencing of some 130 peripheral blood samples, made up of roughly 45 ophthalmopathy patients, roughly 80 hyperthyroidism patients and roughly 17 progressor patients. Once sampling was done, hyperthyroidism patients were given methimazole at a starting dose of 30 mg daily, whereas ophthalmopathy patients were given high-dose intravenous methylprednisolone. An independent validation cohort of under 20 hyperthyroidism patients and over 15 patients who later progressed to ophthalmopathy tested prospective prediction of ophthalmopathy. The roughly 100 discovery patients were randomly divided into training and test sets at a 7:3 ratio. What the work shows at the level of the full study, not this receptor alone: In validation, the model predicted progression to ophthalmopathy with over 60% sensitivity and 72% to 75% specificity, a median of 6.5 months before onset. A 13 V-J signature model separated ophthalmopathy from stable hyperthyroidism, with around 90% sensitivity and around 84% specificity in cross-validation and 80%/75% in testing. Most expanded thyroid clonotypes (frequency above 0.001) were also found in blood, which suggests that blood repertoires may mirror thyroid immune responses. No statistical method was used to set the sample size in advance, and investigators knew the group allocation.

As encoded in the germline V gene (reference sequence), CDR1 is DFQATT while CDR2 is SNEGSKA. Reading from cysteine to phenylalanine, the CDR3 counts 14 amino acids. Of all the DNA, just the CDR3 is kept, 42 bases in frame from base 1. V is pared back by 6 bases and J by 3 bases, with 17 bases lying between the germline termini. TCR beta CDR3 regions were amplified from RNA transcripts. The TCR CDR3 was subjected to a first round of RT-PCR using the HTBI primer set and the Qiagen OneStep RT-PCR kit. A second multiplex PCR round built the libraries, followed by size selection and purification. Paired-end sequencing of the libraries was performed with 100 bp reads on an Illumina HiSeq2000. Turning to the authors' computational methods: SOAPnuke was used to process the raw data, with reads discarded if the reads contained adapters or uncalled bases, had a mean Phred below 15, or lacked an exact constant-primer or identifier match. COPE v1.2.5 was used to merge high-quality paired reads, and clonotypes were defined as unique nucleotide sequences. MiTCR v1.1 was used to align clonotypes to the IMGT TRBV, TRBD and TRBJ reference segments. The analysis was restricted to V-J combinations with a frequency above 0.0001, which together covered approximately 99% of the repertoires. A TCS score was defined as the ratio of F50 (clonal expansion) to E x V (chaos), with BLOSUM62-based TCRdist applied between CDR3 peptides within each V-J. Welch's t-statistics and random forest reduced some 510 V-J features to 13, which were used in a naive Bayes classifier (R e1071). TCRdb ran its own pipeline on the public reads, namely fastp trimming at Q25 and MiXCR clone calling, and kept in-frame beta chains. Rows matching on CDR3 protein sequence are summarized as one entry with the most common DNA and genes. The V and J calls shown here were made by TCRdb, not taken from the authors' results. In all, the sample holds 600,000 to 900,000 distinct CDR3 sequences, and roughly 15% of those were seen once. Around 8.1% of the sample belongs to the ten largest clones.

A patient counted as having stable Graves' hyperthyroidism if no progression to ophthalmopathy occurred over 18 months of follow-up. The hyperthyroidism patients were between 18 and 65 years old and newly diagnosed, with a disease duration of less than 2 months. Patients with uncontrolled infections, other autoimmune diseases, pregnancy or lactation were excluded. Diagnoses were based on clinical symptoms, serum thyroxine and TRAb, thyroid ultrasound and orbital computed tomography. PBMCs were separated from roughly 10 ml of fresh peripheral blood using Ficoll-Paque density gradient centrifugation. Total RNA was extracted with Trizol reagent, and quality was checked on an Agilent 2100 Bioanalyzer. A note on this clonotype: This clone's antigen is unknown. No base-level quality is on record; no much larger clone is a single base apart.

This chain is built from TRBV20-1 and TRBJ1-1, with a tentative D gene TRBD1 over 5 matching bases. This TCR derives from a man aged 18-30 years with Graves' hyperthyroidism. Sequenced input: blood. Here the CDR3 is given as CSAPSGVGDTEAFF. The DNA sequence follows: TGCAGTGCCCCATCTGGGGTAGGGGACACTGAAGCTTTCTTT.